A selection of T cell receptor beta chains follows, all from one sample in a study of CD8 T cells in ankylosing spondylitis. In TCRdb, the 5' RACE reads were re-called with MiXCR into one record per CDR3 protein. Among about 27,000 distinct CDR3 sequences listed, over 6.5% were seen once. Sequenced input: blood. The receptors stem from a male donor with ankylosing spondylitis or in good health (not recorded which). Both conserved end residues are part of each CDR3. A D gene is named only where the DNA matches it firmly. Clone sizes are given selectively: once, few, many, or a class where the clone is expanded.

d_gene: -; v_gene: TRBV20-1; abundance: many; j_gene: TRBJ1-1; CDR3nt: TGCAGTGCTAGAGTGGGGGGCATCACTGAAGCTTTCTTT; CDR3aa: CSARVGGITEAFF
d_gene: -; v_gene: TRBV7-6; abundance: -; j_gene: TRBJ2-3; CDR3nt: TGTGCCAGCAGCTTATTGACAGATACGCAGTATTTT; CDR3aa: CASSLLTDTQYF
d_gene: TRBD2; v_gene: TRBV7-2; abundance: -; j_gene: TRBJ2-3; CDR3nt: TGTGCCAGCAGCCCCCAAGGCGGGAGAGGAACAGATACGCAGTATTTT; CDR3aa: CASSPQGGRGTDTQYF
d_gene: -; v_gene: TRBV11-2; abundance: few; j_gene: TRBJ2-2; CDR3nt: TGTGCCAGCAGCTGGGGGAGGAACACCGGGGAGCTGTTTTTT; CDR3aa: CASSWGRNTGELFF
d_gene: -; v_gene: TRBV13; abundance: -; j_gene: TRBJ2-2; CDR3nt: TGTGCCAGCAGCCGCAGGGACCTGAACACCGGGGAGCTGTTTTTT; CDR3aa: CASSRRDLNTGELFF
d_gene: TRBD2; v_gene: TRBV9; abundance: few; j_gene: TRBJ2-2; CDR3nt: TGTGCCAGCAGCCCCAGCGGGGGGTACGGCGGGGAGCTGTTTTTT; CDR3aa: CASSPSGGYGGELFF
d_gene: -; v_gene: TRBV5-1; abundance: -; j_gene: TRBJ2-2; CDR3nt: TGCGCCAGCAGCTTTCGGCAGGGGAACACCGGGGAGCTGTTTTTT; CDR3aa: CASSFRQGNTGELFF
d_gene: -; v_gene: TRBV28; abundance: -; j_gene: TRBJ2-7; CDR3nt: TGTGCCAGCAGTTGGGGCATCTACGAGCAGTACTTC; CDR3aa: CASSWGIYEQYF
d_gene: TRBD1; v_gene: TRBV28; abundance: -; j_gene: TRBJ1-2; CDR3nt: TGTGCCAGCAGAGCCTCCGGGACAGACTATGGCTACACCTTC; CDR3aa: CASRASGTDYGYTF
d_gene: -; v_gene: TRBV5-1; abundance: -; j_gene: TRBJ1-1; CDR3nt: TGCGCCAGCAGCTTGGGAGGTGTTCGAACTGAAGCTTTCTTT; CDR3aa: CASSLGGVRTEAFF
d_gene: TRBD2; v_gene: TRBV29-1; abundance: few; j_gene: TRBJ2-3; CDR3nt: TGCAGCGTTGCGCTAGCGGGATACACAGATACGCAGTATTTT; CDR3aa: CSVALAGYTDTQYF
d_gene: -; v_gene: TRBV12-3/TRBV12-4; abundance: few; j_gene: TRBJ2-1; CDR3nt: TGTGCCAGCAGTTTCGTGGCGGGGCGGACCACTAGGGATGAGCAGTTCTTC; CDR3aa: CASSFVAGRTTRDEQFF
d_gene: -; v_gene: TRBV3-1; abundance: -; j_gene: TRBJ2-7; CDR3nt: TGTGCCAGCAGCCGTCCGGGGTCCTACGAGCAGTACTTC; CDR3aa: CASSRPGSYEQYF
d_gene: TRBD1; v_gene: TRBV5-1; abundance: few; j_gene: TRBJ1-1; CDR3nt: TGCGCCAGCAGTCAAACCAGGGGGCTAGACACTGAAGCTTTCTTT; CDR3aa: CASSQTRGLDTEAFF
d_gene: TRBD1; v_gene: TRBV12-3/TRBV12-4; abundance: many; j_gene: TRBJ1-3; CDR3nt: TGTGCCAGCAGCTCCGGGACAGGGGGCTCTGGAAACACCATATATTTT; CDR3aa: CASSSGTGGSGNTIYF
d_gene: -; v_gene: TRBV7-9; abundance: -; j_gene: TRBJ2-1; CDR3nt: TGTGCCAGCAGCTTAGTCGGACCTCACAATGAGCAGTTCTTC; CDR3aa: CASSLVGPHNEQFF
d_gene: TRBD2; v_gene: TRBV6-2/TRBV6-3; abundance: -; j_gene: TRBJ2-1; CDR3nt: TGTGCCAGCCGGGCGGGAGGTTCCTACAATGAGCAGTTCTTC; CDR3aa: CASRAGGSYNEQFF